This T cell receptor (beta chain) is from a study of CD4 and CD8 cells across lung adenocarcinoma regions. This clonotype is termed medium-sized (0.01 to 0.1%). This CDR3 region has 14 residues. Between the trimmed V and J ends, which lost 3 bases and 2 bases, there was a span of 8 bases. Per germline, CDR1 SGHTA and CDR2 FQGNSA. Using its own MiXCR run on the PCR reads, TCRdb lists one record per CDR3 protein. The table has about 7,700 distinct CDR3 sequences, approximately 45% seen once; the top ten hold about 30%. This chain uses TRBV7-2 with TRBJ2-1; the D gene is possibly TRBD2 (5 bases). This sequence was found in a male donor with lung adenocarcinoma. The CD4 and CD8 labels of this study may be unreliable. Sequencing was done on a sample of CD4+ T cells from the margin of a lung tumor. The CDR3 loop is CASSFARAYNEQFF. The DNA for the CDR3 is TGTGCCAGCAGCTTCGCGAGGGCCTACAATGAGCAGTTCTTC.